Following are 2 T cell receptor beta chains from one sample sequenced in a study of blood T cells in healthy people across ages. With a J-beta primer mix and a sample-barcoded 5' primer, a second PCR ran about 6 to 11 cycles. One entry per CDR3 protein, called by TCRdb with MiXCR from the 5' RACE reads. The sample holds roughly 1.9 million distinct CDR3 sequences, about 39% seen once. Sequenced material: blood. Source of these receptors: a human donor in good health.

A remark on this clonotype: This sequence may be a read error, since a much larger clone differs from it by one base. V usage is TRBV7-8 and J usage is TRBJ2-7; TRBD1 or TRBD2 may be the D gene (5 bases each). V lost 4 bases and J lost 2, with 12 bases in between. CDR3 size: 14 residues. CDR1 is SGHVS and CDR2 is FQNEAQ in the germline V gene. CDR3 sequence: CASSSRDGPYEQYF. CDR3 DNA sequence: TGTGCCAGCAGCTCCCGGGACGGACCCTACGAGCAGTACTTC.

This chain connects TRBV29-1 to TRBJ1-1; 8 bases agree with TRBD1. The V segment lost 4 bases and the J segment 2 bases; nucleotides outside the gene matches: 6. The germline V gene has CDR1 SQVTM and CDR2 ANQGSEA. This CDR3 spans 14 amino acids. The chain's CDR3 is CSVGKTGDNTEAFF. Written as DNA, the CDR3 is TGCAGCGTTGGAAAGACAGGGGATAACACTGAAGCTTTCTTT.